This T cell receptor (beta chain) was profiled in a study of T cell therapy after organ transplantation. A remark on this clone: Its antigen is unknown.

Germline V gene sequence: CDR1 SNHLY, CDR2 FYNNEI. The CDR3 loop spans 14 amino acids. Trimming left V 7 bases short and J 6 bases short, with 18 bases between. Study-level points and caveats: In nonresponders, large pretherapy expansions changed minimally after therapy.

The protocol was immunoSEQ multiplex PCR, while the TCRdb copy is restricted to in-frame clones and leaves out a portion. The table lists roughly 48,000 clones, 94% of them singletons. This chain joins TRBV2 and TRBJ1-2; D is undetermined. The sequence was collected from a human patient who had received a solid organ transplant and had CMV disease. Sample: CD8+ T cells from blood, taken before autologous CMV-specific T cell therapy. The CDR3 nucleotides read TGTGCCAGCATACGCGAGGCGCCGACTGATGGCTACACCTTC. This codes for CASIREAPTDGYTF.